The present TCR beta chain was sequenced within a study of T-cell reconstitution after alpha-beta-depleted transplantation in children. Unique molecular identifiers featured in how the TCRbeta library was prepared. TCRdb processed the PCR reads anew with MiXCR; each CDR3 protein has one entry. The table shows a few hundred thousand distinct CDR3 sequences, with approximately 11% occurring only once. V dropped 4 bases and J dropped 4 bases, with 10 bases sitting between them. The CDR3 contains 13 residues. The germline V gene has CDR1 LNHDA and CDR2 SQIVND (reference sequence). The chain is built from TRBV19 and TRBJ1-1; possibly TRBD1 for D (6 bases). The sequences come from PBMCs from the stem cell graft donor, collected from the stem cell graft. The clonotype originates from a human donor who donated a stem cell graft to a child with acute myeloid leukemia. The CDR3 bases are TGTGCCAGTAGTAGGGGGCCGGCCACTGAAGCTTTCTTT. Its protein product is CASSRGPATEAFF.